This TCR beta chain was retrieved from a study of OX40 agonist ivuxolimab in advanced cancers. Study information: Ivuxolimab, an antibody that agonizes OX40 (CD134), was administered to the patients. Findings and limits, study-wide: The antigen specificity of the peripheral T cells (those that were expanded) was not determined. CD8+ T cells showed, on average, more clonal expansion than CD4+ cells.

For this clone: Its specificity is not known.

Patients who had autoimmune disease history or got systemic immunosuppression were left out. Trimming removed 4 bases from V and 2 bases from J; junction bases left unmatched: 8. This CDR3 region has 15 residues. The germline gives CDR1 SGHNT, CDR2 YYREEE (reference sequence). The protocol was immunoSEQ multiplex PCR, while the TCRdb copy is restricted to in-frame clones and leaves out a portion. The sample lists fewer than 55,000 clones, about 81% occurring once. Sequencing was performed on CD4+ or CD8+ T cells sorted from blood, taken in a trial of the OX40 agonist ivuxolimab. The sequence came from an adult with an advanced solid tumor such as melanoma, head and neck, liver or kidney cancer. The V gene is TRBV5-4, the J gene TRBJ2-5, with 7 bases lining up with TRBD2. In DNA form, the CDR3 reads TGTGCCAGCAGCCGGGCGGGACTACTACAAGAGACCCAGTACTTC. Its protein is CASSRAGLLQETQYF.